This TCR beta chain came from a study of blood T cell repertoires in COVID-19. About the study: PBMCs, B-cell-depleted T cells, or T cells provided the cDNA or gDNA that made up the material.

Produced via immunoSEQ multiplex PCR; TCRdb's table is partial and in-frame only. The repertoire has some 270,000 clones, about nine tenths of them found once; the top ten carry about 1.7%. The CDR3 runs to 14 residues. CDR1 is MNHEY, CDR2 SMNVEV, per germline (reference sequence). Trimming pared 6 bases from V and 0 bases from J, leaving 10 bases between. Sequencing input: PBMCs or T cells enriched from blood (not recorded which). The chain links TRBV27 to TRBJ2-3; D remains unclear. This sequence was found in a woman between 35 and 50 years old who had recovered from COVID-19. This CDR3 is CASRLTISTDTQYF. CDR3 nucleotide sequence: TGTGCCAGCAGACTCACTATTAGCACAGATACGCAGTATTTT.